The 12 T cell receptor beta chains in this list originate from one sample, sequenced in a study of PD-1 blockade in classical Hodgkin lymphoma. The patients all showed relapse after autologous stem cell transplantation, while their brentuximab vedotin exposure varied. Using immunoSEQ multiplex PCR, the repertoire was profiled, and TCRdb retains in-frame clones only, with some absent. The data contain about 35,000 clones, approximately 82% of them singletons. The source was peripheral blood mononuclear cells (PBMCs), collected before the second cycle of nivolumab. Source of these receptors: a human donor with classical Hodgkin lymphoma.

The chain uses TRBV6-5 and TRBJ1-1; no clear D gene. This CDR3 contains 15 residues. Trimming shortened V by 7 bases and J by 3 bases, and 18 bases separated the two germline ends. Germline CDR1 reads MNHEY; CDR2 reads SVGAGI. CDR3: CASTHSFGWDTEAFF. The CDR3 bases are TGTGCCAGCACCCACTCATTCGGGTGGGACACTGAAGCTTTCTTT.

The chain is built from TRBV7-6 and TRBJ1-3; 7 bases are a match to TRBD1. After removal of 5 bases from V and 0 bases from J, the junction contained 16 bases not matched to a gene. The CDR3 sequence is 19 residues long. Germline CDR1 reads SGHVS; CDR2 reads FNYEAQ. CDR3 bases: TGTGCCAGCAGCCTCTTGACGGGACAGCCTTTAGGCTCTGGAAACACCATATATTTT. Translating it yields CASSLLTGQPLGSGNTIYF.

This chain connects TRBV5-1 to TRBJ2-7; 7 bases agree with TRBD2. The CDR3 length is 15 residues. Trimming removed 3 bases from V and 0 bases from J; junction bases left unmatched: 6. The germline gives CDR1 SGHRS, CDR2 YFSETQ. CDR3 in amino acids: CASSSQAGVSYEQYF. The CDR3 nucleotides are TGCGCCAGCAGCTCCCAGGCGGGGGTCTCCTACGAGCAGTACTTC.

The DNA of the CDR3 is TGTGCCAGCAGCTTAGGAGGTTACACCGGGGAGCTGTTTTTT. Translation: CASSLGGYTGELFF. This rearrangement joins TRBV7-2 to TRBJ2-2; no firm D call. This CDR3 contains 14 residues. V dropped 1 base and J dropped 3 bases, with 6 bases sitting between them. CDR1 is SGHTA and CDR2 is FQGNSA in the germline V gene.

This clone appeared once. V gene TRBV14 combines with J gene TRBJ1-1; TRBD1 agrees at 7 bases. Germline-derived CDR1 and CDR2 are SGHDN and FVKESK. Unmatched junction bases numbered 6, after V lost 4 bases and J lost 4 bases. CDR3 length: 14 residues. DNA of the CDR3: TGTGCCAGCAGCCGGACAGGATGGGGCACTGAAGCTTTCTTT. Translation: CASSRTGWGTEAFF.

The chain uses TRBV7-2 and TRBJ2-7; tentatively, D is TRBD1 (6 bases). Germline lookup yields CDR1 SGHTA and CDR2 FQGNSA. Trimming removed 5 bases from V and 4 bases from J, with 15 bases in between. The CDR3 length is 14 residues. The chain's CDR3 is CASSARGITYEQYF. The CDR3 DNA follows: TGTGCCAGCAGCGCTAGGGGGATCACATACGAGCAGTACTTC.

This chain uses TRBV11-3 with TRBJ2-5; D unclear. Germline CDR1 reads SGHNT; CDR2 reads YENEEA. Trimming left V 1 base short and J 5 bases short, with 8 bases between. The CDR3 is made up of 13 amino acids. CDR3 protein: CASSLAGSETQYF. CDR3 nucleotide sequence: TGTGCCAGCAGCTTAGCTGGTAGCGAGACCCAGTACTTC.

V is TRBV4-3 and J is TRBJ1-4; a possible D gene is TRBD1 (5 bases). CDR3 length: 17 residues. Germline V gene sequence: CDR1 LGHNA, CDR2 YSLEER. V was pared by 1 base and J by 1 base, with 13 bases between. The chain's CDR3 is CASSQVNGDGTNEKLFF. DNA of the CDR3: TGCGCCAGCAGCCAAGTAAATGGGGACGGAACTAATGAAAAACTGTTTTTT.

The rearrangement links TRBV19 to TRBJ1-5; the D is unclear. Germline values: CDR1 LNHDA, CDR2 SQIVND (reference sequence). The CDR3 has 11 amino acids. Trimming cost V 9 bases and J 0 bases, with 3 bases left between them. In DNA, the CDR3 is TGTGCCAGATATAGCAATCAGCCCCAGCATTTT. This sequence encodes CARYSNQPQHF.

This clone has just a few counts. The chain links TRBV19 to TRBJ2-3; D might be TRBD2 (5 bases). The CDR3 loop spans 13 amino acids. V lost 6 bases and J lost 4, with 11 bases in between. Germline V lookup: CDR1 LNHDA, CDR2 SQIVND (reference sequence). This CDR3 reads CASREAWADTQYF. The CDR3 DNA sequence: TGTGCCAGTAGGGAGGCCTGGGCAGATACGCAGTATTTT.

The J gene is TRBJ1-1, the V gene TRBV5-4; the match to TRBD1 covers 7 bases. The CDR3 is made up of 14 amino acids. V shed 6 bases, J shed 0 bases, and the junction held 5 bases outside the gene matches. CDR1 is SGHNT, CDR2 YYREEE, per germline (reference sequence). CDR3 nucleotide sequence: TGTGCCAGCATCCGACAGGGTTTGAACACTGAAGCTTTCTTT. The encoded protein is CASIRQGLNTEAFF.

The chain uses TRBV5-1 and TRBJ1-6; D gene unclear. Trimming removed 0 bases from V and 0 bases from J, with 7 bases in between. Germline-derived CDR1 and CDR2 are SGHRS and YFSETQ. The CDR3 covers 16 residues. This CDR3 reads CASSLGVVSYNSPLHF. CDR3 bases: TGCGCCAGCAGCTTGGGAGTGGTCTCCTATAATTCACCCCTCCACTTT.